This T cell receptor beta chain is from a study of T cells of healthy individuals (dated by TCRdb to 2016 to 2019). Taken from cysteine to phenylalanine, the CDR3 has 14 residues. The sequence is cut down to CDR3 DNA, 42 bases in frame from base 1. V and J lose 1 base and 1 base, and a span of 7 bases separates them. The germline V gene (reference sequence) sets CDR1 to LNHNV and CDR2 to YYDKDF. The protocol used for the library was 5' RACE. The instrument given in TCRdb is Illumina MiSeq. TCRdb reanalyzed the raw reads on its own, using fastp at Q25 for trimming and MiXCR for clone calling, and kept in-frame beta chains. Records with the same CDR3 protein are collapsed into one entry carrying the most frequent genes and DNA. Across this sample there are 63,000 or so distinct CDR3 sequences, with around 15% seen only once. The leading ten clones occupy approximately 4.8% of the sample. Many counts were recorded for this clonotype. This receptor's antigen is unknown. No much larger clone is present one base from it, and per-base qualities are unavailable.

This clonotype originated in a human donor in good health. The rearrangement joined TRBV15 to TRBJ1-2, with the D gene not confidently named. The CDR3 region has the sequence CATSRVNLNYGYTF. The DNA reads as follows: TGTGCCACCAGCAGAGTTAACCTTAACTATGGCTACACCTTC.